Below are 6 T cell receptor beta chains sequenced from a single sample in a study of blood T cell repertoires in COVID-19. Using immunoSEQ multiplex PCR, the repertoire was profiled, and TCRdb retains in-frame clones only, with some absent. The sample includes approximately 29,000 clones, 85% to 95% of them seen just once. The material sequenced was peripheral blood. The receptor set was obtained from a woman in her 70s with COVID-19, enrolled during active disease.

This sequence joins TRBV30 and TRBJ1-4; 9 bases fit TRBD1. J lost 5 bases, V lost 7 bases, and 2 bases had no gene match. Germline values: CDR1 GTSNPN, CDR2 SVGIG (reference sequence). This CDR3 has 12 residues. CDR3 sequence (DNA): TGTGCCTCCGGGACAGGGAATGAAAAACTGTTTTTT. This codes for CASGTGNEKLFF.

This chain connects TRBV28 to TRBJ1-1, with 11 bases identical to TRBD1. The CDR3 length is 15 residues. V was clipped by 6 bases and J by 5 bases; unmatched bases: 8. From germline, CDR1 is MDHEN and CDR2 SYDVKM. CDR3 protein: CASSLGTGGGTEAFF. Here the CDR3 DNA reads TGTGCCAGCAGCCTGGGGACAGGGGGTGGAACTGAAGCTTTCTTT.

The rearrangement links TRBV4-1 to TRBJ2-1, with 10 nucleotides matching TRBD2. The J segment lost 5 bases and the V segment lost 1 base, leaving 2 bases of the junction unmatched. The CDR3 has 15 residues. The germline CDR1 and CDR2 sequences are MGHRA and YSYEKL. The CDR3 sequence: CASSQATSGNNEQFF. The CDR3 DNA sequence: TGCGCCAGCAGCCAAGCTACTAGCGGGAACAATGAGCAGTTCTTC.

The J gene is TRBJ2-1, the V gene TRBV24-1; 7 nucleotides line up with TRBD2. Germline trimming cut 3 bases from V and 3 bases from J; bases unmatched to any gene: 10. CDR3 length equals 17 residues. CDR1 is KGHDR, CDR2 SFDVKD, per germline. The CDR3: CATSDTGTSEIYNEQFF. The DNA for the CDR3 is TGTGCCACCAGTGATACCGGTACTAGCGAAATCTACAATGAGCAGTTCTTC.

The V call is TRBV7-9, the J call TRBJ2-2, with 8 bases aligning to TRBD1. This CDR3 has 14 amino acids. The J segment lost 4 bases and the V segment lost 8 bases, leaving 6 bases of the junction unmatched. CDR1 and CDR2 from the germline V gene are SEHNR and FQNEAQ (reference sequence). The CDR3 DNA reads TGTGCCAGCGAAGGACAGGGAAGCACCGGGGAGCTGTTTTTT. This codes for CASEGQGSTGELFF.

The chain links TRBV24-1 to TRBJ2-1; 10 bases line up with TRBD2. CDR1 KGHDR and CDR2 SFDVKD come from the germline V gene. This CDR3 contains 17 residues. Trimming took 3 bases from V and 8 from J; bases not matched to a gene: 12. CDR3 nucleotide sequence: TGTGCCACCAGTGATCAAAATCCTAGCGGGAGTTGGCATGAGCAGTTCTTC. The encoded protein is CATSDQNPSGSWHEQFF.